Sequencing of this T cell receptor beta chain was carried out in a study of CD39 and CD103 CD8 tumor-infiltrating T cells. In the study overall: Shown patients: HPV-positive HNSCC, HPV-negative HNSCC, ovarian cancer, melanoma.

T lymphocytes were negatively selected, with EpCAM beads added for tumor-infiltrating lymphocytes. CD8+CD4-CD45RA- cells, CCR7-positive or negative, formed the memory CD8 sort. Method: immunoSEQ multiplex PCR; TCRdb's copy keeps in-frame clones and lacks some. The table includes some 4,300 clones, roughly 70% detected once. The CDR3 loop spans 16 amino acids. Germline V lookup: CDR1 MGHRA, CDR2 YSYEKL. Trimming stripped 0 bases from V and 2 bases from J, with 11 bases between. This clone was picked up one time. The chain uses TRBV4-1 and TRBJ1-5; a possible D gene is TRBD1 (5 bases). The clonotype comes from a human donor with head and neck squamous cell carcinoma. Sample: CD8+ T cells sorted from blood. Specified subset: total memory CD8 T cells (CD45RA-CCR7+/-) from blood or uninvolved lymph node. The CDR3 sequence: CASSQEVGAGNQPQHF. The DNA of the CDR3 is TGCGCCAGCAGCCAAGAAGTAGGGGCCGGCAATCAGCCCCAGCATTTT.